The subject of this entry is one T cell receptor beta chain. Its cognate antigen has yet to be identified. The input lacks base qualities; no much larger clone sits a single base away. Reads for this sample came from an Illumina HiSeq 1500. TCRdb reprocessing: public reads trimmed at Q25 with fastp, clones called with MiXCR, in-frame beta chains kept. Identical CDR3 proteins give one entry, which carries the most common genes and DNA. In all, the sample holds 310,000 or so distinct CDR3 sequences, and about 26% of those were seen once. The top ten clones comprise about 14% of the sample. As encoded in the germline V gene (reference sequence), CDR1 is SEHNR while CDR2 is FQNEAQ. Its CDR3 holds 13 amino acids, cysteine through phenylalanine. Of all the DNA, just the CDR3 is kept, 39 bases in frame from base 1. Trimming takes 6 bases from V and 6 bases from J, and the germline ends sit 15 bases apart. This sample was taken from a study of T cell repertoires in cytomegalovirus infection (dated by TCRdb to the late 2010s). Concerning the study at large: Because public TCR beta signatures pointed to carriage of CMV infection together with the matching HLA type, the HLA type of each donor mattered for the analysis. Paper-wide results and their limitations: In both this cohort and an independent cohort of several hundred donors, the cumulative frequency of public TCR beta family members distinguished carriers of CMV infection plus the relevant HLA type. The ex vivo response was dominated by HLA-C-restricted CMV-specific TCR beta clonotypes, which also provided the single most frequent clonotype in two of eight donors.

The sequenced material came from PBMCs. The chain is assembled from TRBV7-9 and TRBJ2-7, with no confident D gene call. The sequence was obtained from a human donor in good health (CMV status not recorded). Some clones in this sample may be carry-over from other donors' samples. The base sequence is TGTGCCAGCAGTTTCCAGGCCCTGCCCGAGCAGTACTTC. Its product reads: CASSFQALPEQYF.